Shown below are 23 T cell receptor beta chains from a single sample sequenced in a study of OX40 agonist ivuxolimab in advanced cancers. Library preparation used the immunoSEQ multiplex PCR assay. TCRdb carries this immuneACCESS record with in-frame sequences only. Its versions omit some clonotypes, under half of them owing to an unresolved V gene in the studies checked, with the rest unexplained. For this sample there are 76,000 or so clones; approximately 88% appear just once. The top ten constitute approximately 12% of the sample. The input for sequencing was CD4+ or CD8+ T cells sorted from blood, taken in a trial of the OX40 agonist ivuxolimab. The receptors originated from an adult with an advanced solid tumor such as melanoma, head and neck, liver or kidney cancer.

This clone was seen only once. The V and J genes are TRBV27 and TRBJ2-2; 10 bases fit TRBD1. The germline CDR1 and CDR2 sequences are MNHEY and SMNVEV (reference sequence). The CDR3 is 15 residues long. With 2 bases clipped from V and 3 bases from J, the junction kept 0 bases outside the gene matches. The CDR3 here is CASSLGTGDTGELFF. Here the CDR3 DNA reads TGTGCCAGCAGTTTAGGGACAGGGGACACCGGGGAGCTGTTTTTT.

The CDR3 loop reads CASSNGLAGTYEQYF. The CDR3 DNA reads as TGTGCCAGCAGCAACGGGCTAGCGGGCACCTACGAGCAGTACTTC. The rearrangement uses TRBV7-2 and TRBJ2-7; TRBD2 matches 8 bases. CDR3 length: 15 residues. Germline CDR1 SGHTA, CDR2 FQGNSA. V lost 5 bases, J lost 2 bases, and 8 bases stayed unmatched.

The CDR3 bases are TGTGCCAGCTCACCACTGGGGAACACTGAAGCTTTCTTT. Protein sequence: CASSPLGNTEAFF. V usage is TRBV18 and J usage is TRBJ1-1; no definite D call. V dropped 1 base and J dropped 1 base, with 4 bases sitting between them. The CDR3 is made up of 13 amino acids. The germline gives CDR1 KGHSH, CDR2 LQKENI.

J is TRBJ2-3 and V is TRBV30; 7 bases match TRBD2. CDR3 length: 15 amino acids. The germline gives CDR1 GTSNPN, CDR2 SVGIG (reference sequence). The V segment lost 2 bases and the J segment 0 bases; nucleotides outside the gene matches: 5. The CDR3: CAWSPLASSTDTQYF. The CDR3 DNA follows: TGTGCCTGGAGTCCACTAGCGTCTAGCACAGATACGCAGTATTTT.

The chain carries TRBV7-8 and TRBJ1-5; a weak D match, TRBD1 (5 bases). The CDR3 has 16 amino acids. Trimming cost V 7 bases and J 0 bases, with 16 bases left between them. The germline CDR1 and CDR2 sequences are SGHVS and FQNEAQ. CDR3 DNA sequence: TGTGCCAGCACCCTAGACAGATTTTATAGCAATCAGCCCCAGCATTTT. Encoded protein: CASTLDRFYSNQPQHF.

The chain employs TRBV28 and TRBJ2-3; 7 nucleotides line up with TRBD2. Looked up from germline, CDR1 is MDHEN and CDR2 is SYDVKM. The CDR3 covers 14 residues. Unmatched junction bases numbered 5, after V lost 7 bases and J lost 1 base. This CDR3 reads CASMETSGTDTQYF. CDR3 nucleotides: TGTGCCAGCATGGAAACTAGCGGCACAGATACGCAGTATTTT.

This chain connects TRBV5-1 to TRBJ2-7, with D tentatively TRBD2 (6 bases). V dropped 7 bases and J dropped 4 bases, with 12 bases sitting between them. This CDR3 comprises 12 residues. The germline gives CDR1 SGHRS, CDR2 YFSETQ. In DNA form, the CDR3 reads TGCGCCAGCCGTTCCCGGGGGTACGAGCAGTACTTC. This codes for CASRSRGYEQYF.

The V gene is TRBV28, the J gene TRBJ2-5, with D possibly TRBD2 on 6 matching bases. The CDR3 totals 15 residues. With 4 bases removed from V and 5 bases from J, the gap between germline ends came to 17 bases. CDR1 MDHEN and CDR2 SYDVKM come from the germline V gene. Written as DNA, the CDR3 is TGTGCCAGCAGTTGGAGGGACGCATTGCAGGAGACCCAGTACTTC. It is translated as CASSWRDALQETQYF.

This chain joins TRBV5-4 and TRBJ1-1; D is undetermined. Trimming took off 2 bases at V and 4 bases at J, with 6 bases between the two ends. There are 12 residues in the CDR3. Germline V gene lookup returns CDR1 SGHNT and CDR2 YYREEE (reference sequence). DNA for the CDR3: TGTGCCAGCAGCTTAGTAGGCACTGAAGCTTTCTTT. This sequence encodes CASSLVGTEAFF.

The rearrangement links TRBV19 to TRBJ2-7; a weak D match, TRBD2 (6 bases). Germline CDR1 LNHDA, CDR2 SQIVND (reference sequence). The CDR3 sequence is 11 residues long. V was clipped by 6 bases and J by 5 bases, with 8 bases between them. CDR3 residues: CASSGSHEQYF. The CDR3 DNA follows: TGTGCCAGTAGCGGGAGTCACGAGCAGTACTTC.

The CDR3 loop is CAWSIPGQGSYEQYF. The CDR3 bases are TGTGCCTGGAGCATACCGGGACAGGGATCCTACGAGCAGTACTTC. The chain has TRBV30 and TRBJ2-7; 9 bases map to TRBD1. After removal of 3 bases from V and 1 base from J, the junction contained 7 bases not matched to a gene. The CDR3 runs to 15 residues. Germline CDR1 GTSNPN, CDR2 SVGIG (reference sequence). The full variable domain, its missing parts supplied by reference TRBV30 and TRBJ2-7, is SQTIHQWPATLVQPVGSPLSLECTVEGTSNPNLYWYRQAAGRGLQLLFYSVGIGQISSEVPQNLSASRPQDRQFILSSKKLLLSDSGFYLCAWSIPGQGSYEQYFGPGTRLTVT.

This chain joins TRBV6-1 and TRBJ2-5, with TRBD1 as a possible D gene (6 bases). The CDR3 extends over 14 amino acids. Germline V CDR1 and CDR2: MNHNS, SASEGT. Trimming stripped 5 bases from V and 5 bases from J, with 15 bases between. This CDR3 is CASSKDRSQETQYF. Written as DNA, the CDR3 is TGTGCCAGCAGTAAAGACAGGTCGCAGGAGACCCAGTACTTC.

This sequence joins TRBV7-8 and TRBJ1-5, with 10 bases lining up with TRBD1. V trimming: 4 bases; J trimming: 0 bases; junction bases outside the gene matches: 9. The CDR3 has 18 residues. Germline V gene sequence: CDR1 SGHVS, CDR2 FQNEAQ. The CDR3: CASSSPGTGVLSNQPQHF. The CDR3 region has the DNA TGTGCCAGCAGCTCCCCCGGGACAGGGGTCCTTAGCAATCAGCCCCAGCATTTT. Full variable domain (rest looked up from reference TRBV7-8 and TRBJ1-5): GAGVSQSPRYKVAKRGQDVALRCDPISGHVSLFWYQQALGQGPEFLTYFQNEAQLDKSGLPSDRFFAERPEGSVSTLKIQRTQQEDSAVYLCASSSPGTGVLSNQPQHFGDGTRLSIL.

The chain carries TRBV7-9 and TRBJ2-7; tentatively, D is TRBD1 (6 bases). Germline assignment: CDR1 SEHNR and CDR2 FQNEAQ (reference sequence). This CDR3 contains 14 residues. Trimming pared 5 bases from V and 1 base from J, leaving 12 bases between. CDR3 nucleotide sequence: TGTGCCAGCAGCCCCGACAGGTCATCCTACGAGCAGTACTTC. It is translated as CASSPDRSSYEQYF.

The J gene is TRBJ1-1, the V gene TRBV6-5; D remains ambiguous. Looked up from germline, CDR1 is MNHEY and CDR2 is SVGAGI. The CDR3 sequence is 11 residues long. V was pared by 8 bases and J by 4 bases, with 8 bases between. In DNA form, the CDR3 reads TGTGCCAGCGCGTACGGCACTGAAGCTTTCTTT. Translated: CASAYGTEAFF.

The chain recombines TRBV5-1 with TRBJ1-2; 7 nucleotides align to TRBD1. Germline lookup yields CDR1 SGHRS and CDR2 YFSETQ. The CDR3 covers 14 residues. Losses at the gene ends were 4 bases for V and 2 bases for J; bases not matched to a gene: 5. CDR3 nucleotide sequence: TGCGCCAGCAGCCCGGGACAGCTAAACTATGGCTACACCTTC. This encodes CASSPGQLNYGYTF. The whole variable domain, remainder taken from reference TRBV5-1 and TRBJ1-2, is KAGVTQTPRYLIKTRGQQVTLSCSPISGHRSVSWYQQTPGQGLQFLFEYFSETQRNKGNFPGRFSGRQFSNSRSEMNVSTLELGDSALYLCASSPGQLNYGYTFGSGTRLTVV.

V usage is TRBV9 and J usage is TRBJ1-5; D is unresolved. The CDR3 loop spans 15 amino acids. The germline V gene encodes CDR1 SGDLS and CDR2 YYNGEE. Trimming cost V 3 bases and J 0 bases, with 10 bases left between them. In DNA, the CDR3 is TGTGCCAGCAGCGCCGACGGAGTTAGCAATCAGCCCCAGCATTTT. This encodes CASSADGVSNQPQHF.

Judged by abundance, this clone is large (0.1 to 1%). The rearrangement links TRBV9 to TRBJ1-2, with D possibly matching TRBD1 (5 bases). The CDR3 length is 15 residues. Germline CDR1 is SGDLS and CDR2 is YYNGEE. The V gene lost 3 bases and the J gene lost 5 bases, with 17 bases spanning the gap. CDR3 sequence: CASSGEGARTYGYTF. The CDR3, as DNA: TGTGCCAGCAGCGGGGAAGGGGCCCGAACTTATGGCTACACCTTC.

The genes are TRBV5-4 and TRBJ2-7, with a possible D match to TRBD2 (6 bases). Trimming stripped 2 bases from V and 4 bases from J, with 13 bases between. This CDR3 is 14 amino acids long. Per the germline V gene, CDR1 is SGHNT and CDR2 is YYREEE (reference sequence). Here the CDR3 DNA reads TGTGCCAGCAGCTTTCGGGGGATGGAGTACGAGCAGTACTTC. It yields the protein CASSFRGMEYEQYF.

To note about this clone: Other DNA sequences in the sample encode the same CDR3. CDR3 nucleotide sequence: TGTGCCAGCAGTCGTTCGGGACTAGGGTACGAGCAGTACTTC. Protein: CASSRSGLGYEQYF. The V and J genes are TRBV27 and TRBJ2-7; the match to TRBD2 covers 8 bases. Germline CDR1 is MNHEY and CDR2 is SMNVEV (reference sequence). The CDR3 loop spans 14 amino acids. J lost 4 bases, V lost 5 bases, and 7 bases had no gene match.

This sequence joins TRBV19 and TRBJ2-3; TRBD2 matches at 7 bases. The J segment lost 1 base and the V segment lost 1 base, leaving 8 bases of the junction unmatched. CDR1 and CDR2 (germline): LNHDA, SQIVND (reference sequence). The CDR3 runs 17 residues. This CDR3 reads CASSIAVRGRGTDTQYF. The CDR3 DNA is TGTGCCAGTAGTATAGCGGTCCGCGGGAGAGGCACAGATACGCAGTATTTT. Based on the CDR3 plus reference TRBV19 and TRBJ2-3, the full variable domain is DGGITQSPKYLFRKEGQNVTLSCEQNLNHDAMYWYRQDPGQGLRLIYYSQIVNDFQKGDIAEGYSVSREKKESFPLTVTSAQKNPTAFYLCASSIAVRGRGTDTQYFGPGTRLTVL.

The chain recombines TRBV27 with TRBJ2-1; 13 bases agree with TRBD2. V lost 6 bases, J lost 6 bases, and 14 bases stayed unmatched. The germline CDR1 and CDR2 sequences are MNHEY and SMNVEV (reference sequence). The CDR3 consists of 18 residues. As DNA, the CDR3 is TGTGCCAGCAGCGGACAGGGCCCATGGACTAGCGGGAGCAATGAGCAGTTCTTC. It specifies CASSGQGPWTSGSNEQFF.

The chain couples TRBV2 to TRBJ2-7; D is possibly TRBD1 (5 bases). V was cut by 8 bases and J by 3 bases, with 11 bases left in between. The CDR3 totals 12 residues. The germline V gene encodes CDR1 SNHLY and CDR2 FYNNEI. The CDR3 spells CASLDRRYEQYF. The CDR3 DNA reads TGTGCCAGCCTAGACAGACGCTACGAGCAGTACTTC.